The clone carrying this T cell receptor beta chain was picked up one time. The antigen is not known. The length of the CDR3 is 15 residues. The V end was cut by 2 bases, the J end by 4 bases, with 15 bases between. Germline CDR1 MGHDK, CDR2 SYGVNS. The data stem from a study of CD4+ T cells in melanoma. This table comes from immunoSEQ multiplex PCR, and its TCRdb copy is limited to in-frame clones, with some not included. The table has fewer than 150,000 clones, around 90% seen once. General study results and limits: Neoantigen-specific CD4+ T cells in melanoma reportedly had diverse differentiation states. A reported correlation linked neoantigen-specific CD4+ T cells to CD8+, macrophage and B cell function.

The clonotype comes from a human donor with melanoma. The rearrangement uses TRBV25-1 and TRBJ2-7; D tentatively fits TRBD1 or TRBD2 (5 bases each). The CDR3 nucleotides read TGTGCCAGCAGTGAAGGGGGAGTCAGAACTTACGAGCAGTACTTC. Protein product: CASSEGGVRTYEQYF.